The 8 T cell receptor beta chains reported below all come from one sample, sequenced in a study of blood T cells in healthy people across ages. A J-beta primer mix and a sample-barcoded 5' primer were used in a second PCR of roughly 6 to 12 cycles. TCRdb analysed the 5' RACE reads with MiXCR anew, one entry per CDR3 protein. The sample lists 540,000 or so distinct CDR3 sequences; approximately 25% were seen once. The sample was also reused in another study, on T cells of mothers and their children.

The sequencing input was blood. The receptors were sampled from a boy aged 5-17 years in good health.

A remark on this clonotype: The germline gene is not matched at one end of the junction; a read error may be the cause. The chain recombines TRBV6-2 or TRBV6-3 with TRBJ1-2; perhaps TRBD1 as D (5 bases). Germline assignment: CDR1 MNHEY and CDR2 SVGEGT. The CDR3 totals 15 residues. DNA for the CDR3: TGTGCCAGCAGTTACTCGCTTCGGGGGTTCTATGGTTACACCTTC. It is translated as CASSYSLRGFYGYTF.

The rearrangement links TRBV25-1 to TRBJ1-1; the D is unclear. CDR3 length: 13 amino acids. V was cut by 2 bases and J by 0 bases, with 4 bases left in between. Germline assignment: CDR1 MGHDK and CDR2 SYGVNS. The CDR3 here is CASSEGVNTEAFF. In DNA, the CDR3 is TGTGCCAGCAGTGAAGGAGTGAACACTGAAGCTTTCTTT.

Of note for this clonotype: This may be a read error, as it is one base from a much larger clone. The J gene is TRBJ1-3, the V gene TRBV7-8; D is unclear. V lost 1 base and J 0 bases, leaving 7 bases between the germline ends. Germline CDR1 is SGHVS and CDR2 is FQNEAQ. CDR3 length: 15 residues. The CDR3 DNA follows: TGTGCCAGCAGCTTAGGACCGAGCTCTGGAAACACCATATATTTT. Protein sequence: CASSLGPSSGNTIYF.

This chain links TRBV27 with TRBJ1-5; D remains unclear. The CDR3 covers 16 residues. V gave up 5 bases and J gave up 0 bases, with 14 bases separating them. Germline V CDR1 and CDR2: MNHEY, SMNVEV (reference sequence). CDR3 sequence (DNA): TGTGCCAGCAGTCCCTTTAGTGTGGATAGCAATCAGCCCCAGCATTTT. Encoded protein: CASSPFSVDSNQPQHF.

The rearrangement joins TRBV27 to TRBJ2-1; D is unclear. Trimming left V 5 bases short and J 5 bases short, with 22 bases between. CDR3 length: 17 residues. Per the germline V gene, CDR1 is MNHEY and CDR2 is SMNVEV (reference sequence). The CDR3 DNA is TGTGCCAGCAGTGACATCTCAACTGTTCGCTGGAACAATGAGCAGTTCTTC. It encodes CASSDISTVRWNNEQFF.

The chain has TRBV27 and TRBJ2-7, with 7 bases aligning to TRBD1. The CDR3 loop spans 14 amino acids. Germline V gene data show CDR1 as MNHEY and CDR2 as SMNVEV (reference sequence). Germline trimming cut 6 bases from V and 2 bases from J; bases unmatched to any gene: 7. CDR3 sequence (DNA): TGTGCCAGCAGCTCTCAGGGGGTTACCTACGAGCAGTACTTC. Translating gives CASSSQGVTYEQYF.

This clonotype was picked up one time. In DNA form, the CDR3 reads TGTGCCAGCAGCTTAAATTTAGACTTCAATGAGCAGTTCTTC. It codes for CASSLNLDFNEQFF. V is TRBV11-2 and J is TRBJ2-5; D remains unclear. The end of the DNA is better explained by TRBJ2-1, so the J call may be wrong. Germline values: CDR1 SGHAT, CDR2 FQNNGV. CDR3 length equals 14 residues.

The chain has TRBV7-3 and TRBJ2-2; TRBD2 matches 11 bases. Losses at the gene ends were 0 bases for V and 6 bases for J; bases not matched to a gene: 12. Germline V gene data show CDR1 as SGHTA and CDR2 as FQGTGA. The CDR3 has 19 residues. CDR3 bases: TGTGCCAGCAGCTTAACGGGAAATGCTGGGACTAGCGGTCCCGGGGAGCTGTTTTTT. Protein sequence: CASSLTGNAGTSGPGELFF.